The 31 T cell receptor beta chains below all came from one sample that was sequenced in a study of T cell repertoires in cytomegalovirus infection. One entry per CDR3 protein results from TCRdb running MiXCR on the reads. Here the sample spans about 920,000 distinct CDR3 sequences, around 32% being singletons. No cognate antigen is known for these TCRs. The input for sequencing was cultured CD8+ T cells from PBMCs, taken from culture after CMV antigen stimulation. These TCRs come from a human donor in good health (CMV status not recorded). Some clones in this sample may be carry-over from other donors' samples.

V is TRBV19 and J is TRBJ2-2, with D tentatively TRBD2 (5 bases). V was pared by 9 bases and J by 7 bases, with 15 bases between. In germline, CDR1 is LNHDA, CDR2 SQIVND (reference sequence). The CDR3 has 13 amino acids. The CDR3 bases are TGTGCCAGCCTCACCCCCGGGATCGGGGAGCTGTTTTTT. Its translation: CASLTPGIGELFF.

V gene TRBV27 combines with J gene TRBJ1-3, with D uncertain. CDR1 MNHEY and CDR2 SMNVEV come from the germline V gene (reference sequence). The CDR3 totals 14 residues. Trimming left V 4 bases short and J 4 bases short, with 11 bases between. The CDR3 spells CASSSDPGGNTIYF. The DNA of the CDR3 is TGTGCCAGCAGTTCTGACCCGGGGGGAAACACCATATATTTT.

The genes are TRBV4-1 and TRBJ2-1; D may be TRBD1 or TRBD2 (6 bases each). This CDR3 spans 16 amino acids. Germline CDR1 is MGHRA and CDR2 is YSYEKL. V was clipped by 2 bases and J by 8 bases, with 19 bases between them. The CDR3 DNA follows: TGCGCCAGCAGCCAAAGCCCTCCGCCGGGGGCCTATGAGCAGTTCTTC. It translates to CASSQSPPPGAYEQFF.

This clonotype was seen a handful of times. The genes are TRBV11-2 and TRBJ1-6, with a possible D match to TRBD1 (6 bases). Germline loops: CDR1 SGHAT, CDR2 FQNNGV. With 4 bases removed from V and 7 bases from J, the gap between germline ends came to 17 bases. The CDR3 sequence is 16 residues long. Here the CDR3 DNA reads TGTGCCAGCAGCTCGGCCCGGGACATGACGAATTCACCCCTCCACTTT. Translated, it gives CASSSARDMTNSPLHF.

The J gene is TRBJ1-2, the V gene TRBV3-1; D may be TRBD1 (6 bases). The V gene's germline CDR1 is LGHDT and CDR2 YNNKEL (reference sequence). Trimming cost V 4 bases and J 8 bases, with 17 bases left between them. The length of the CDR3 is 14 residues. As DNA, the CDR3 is TGTGCCAGCAGCCTTCAGCGGGGGGCTCGCGGCTACACCTTC. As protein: CASSLQRGARGYTF.

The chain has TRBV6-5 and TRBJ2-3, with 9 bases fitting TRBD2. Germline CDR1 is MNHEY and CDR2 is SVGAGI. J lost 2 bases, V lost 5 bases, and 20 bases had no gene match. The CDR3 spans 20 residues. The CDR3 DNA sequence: TGTGCCAGCAGTCAAACACACCATATTATAGCGGGGGCCAACACAGATACGCAGTATTTT. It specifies CASSQTHHIIAGANTDTQYF.

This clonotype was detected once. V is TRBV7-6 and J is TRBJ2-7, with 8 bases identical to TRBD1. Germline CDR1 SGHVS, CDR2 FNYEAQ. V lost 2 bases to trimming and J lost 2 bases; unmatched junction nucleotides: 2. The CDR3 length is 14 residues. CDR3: CASSLTDRAYEQYV. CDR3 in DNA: TGTGCCAGCAGCTTAACGGACAGGGCCTACGAGCAGTACGTC.

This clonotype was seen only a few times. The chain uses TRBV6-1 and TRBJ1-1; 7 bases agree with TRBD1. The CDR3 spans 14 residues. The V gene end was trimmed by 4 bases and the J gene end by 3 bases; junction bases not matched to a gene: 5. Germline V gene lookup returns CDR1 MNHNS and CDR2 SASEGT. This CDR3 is CASSVEGADTEAFF. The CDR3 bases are TGTGCCAGCAGTGTTGAGGGGGCGGACACTGAAGCTTTCTTT.

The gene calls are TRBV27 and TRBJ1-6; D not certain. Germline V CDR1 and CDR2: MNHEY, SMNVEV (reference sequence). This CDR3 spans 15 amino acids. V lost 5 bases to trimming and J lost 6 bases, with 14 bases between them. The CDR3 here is CASSQDGRFNSPLHF. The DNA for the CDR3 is TGTGCCAGCAGTCAAGATGGACGCTTTAATTCACCCCTCCACTTT.

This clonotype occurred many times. As DNA, the CDR3 is TGTGCCAGCAGTCCGGGACAGTACCATGAGCAGTTCTTC. Its translation: CASSPGQYHEQFF. This chain joins TRBV7-8 and TRBJ2-1; TRBD1 matches 7 bases. Germline CDR1 SGHVS, CDR2 FQNEAQ. CDR3 length: 13 residues. Losses at the gene ends were 6 bases for V and 8 bases for J; bases not matched to a gene: 7.

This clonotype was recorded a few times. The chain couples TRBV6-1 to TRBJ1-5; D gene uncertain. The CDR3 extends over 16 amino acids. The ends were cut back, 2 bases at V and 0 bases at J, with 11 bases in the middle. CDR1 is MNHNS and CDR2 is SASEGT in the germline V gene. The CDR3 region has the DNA TGTGCCAGCAGTGAAAAAGCGCAGACTAGCAATCAGCCCCAGCATTTT. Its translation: CASSEKAQTSNQPQHF.

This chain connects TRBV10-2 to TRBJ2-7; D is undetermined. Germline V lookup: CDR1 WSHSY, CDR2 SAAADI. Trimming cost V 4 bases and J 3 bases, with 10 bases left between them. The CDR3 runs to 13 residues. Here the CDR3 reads CASSGTLHYEQYF. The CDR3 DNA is TGCGCCAGCAGTGGGACCCTACACTACGAGCAGTACTTC.

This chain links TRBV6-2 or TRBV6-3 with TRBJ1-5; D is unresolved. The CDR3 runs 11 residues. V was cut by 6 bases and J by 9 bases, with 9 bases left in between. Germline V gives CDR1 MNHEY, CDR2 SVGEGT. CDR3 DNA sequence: TGTGCCAGCAGCCCGCCAGGGCCCCAGCATTTT. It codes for CASSPPGPQHF.

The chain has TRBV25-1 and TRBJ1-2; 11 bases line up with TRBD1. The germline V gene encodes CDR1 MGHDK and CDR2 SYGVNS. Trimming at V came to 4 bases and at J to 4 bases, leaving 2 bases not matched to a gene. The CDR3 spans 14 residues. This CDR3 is CASSGDRGAYGYTF. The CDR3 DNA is TGTGCCAGCAGTGGGGACAGGGGGGCCTATGGCTACACCTTC.

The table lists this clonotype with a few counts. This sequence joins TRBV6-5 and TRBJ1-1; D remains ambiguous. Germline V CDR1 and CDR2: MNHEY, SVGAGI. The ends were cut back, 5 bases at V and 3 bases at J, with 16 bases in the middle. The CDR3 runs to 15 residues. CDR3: CASSPLGLLDTEAFF. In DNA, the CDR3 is TGTGCCAGCAGTCCCCTAGGTTTGTTGGACACTGAAGCTTTCTTT.

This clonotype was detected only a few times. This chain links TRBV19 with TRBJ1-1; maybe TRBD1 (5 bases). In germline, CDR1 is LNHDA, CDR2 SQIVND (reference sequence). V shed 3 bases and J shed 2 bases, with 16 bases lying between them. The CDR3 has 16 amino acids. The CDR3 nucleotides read TGTGCCAGTAGTATCGTCGGGGGTAGGGTTAACACTGAAGCTTTCTTT. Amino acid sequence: CASSIVGGRVNTEAFF.

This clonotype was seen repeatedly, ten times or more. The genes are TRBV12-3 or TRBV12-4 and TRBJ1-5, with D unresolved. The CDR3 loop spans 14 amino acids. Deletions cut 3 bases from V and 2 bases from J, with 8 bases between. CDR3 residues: CASSLNGGNQPQHF. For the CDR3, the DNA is TGTGCCAGCAGTTTGAACGGAGGCAATCAGCCCCAGCATTTT.

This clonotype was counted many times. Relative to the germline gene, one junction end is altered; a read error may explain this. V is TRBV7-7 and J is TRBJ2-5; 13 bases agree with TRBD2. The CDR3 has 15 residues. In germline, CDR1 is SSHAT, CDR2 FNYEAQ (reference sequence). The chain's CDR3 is CASSPGLAGKETQYF. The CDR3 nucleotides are TGTGCTAGCAGCCCGGGACTAGCGGGGAAAGAGACCCAGTACTTC.

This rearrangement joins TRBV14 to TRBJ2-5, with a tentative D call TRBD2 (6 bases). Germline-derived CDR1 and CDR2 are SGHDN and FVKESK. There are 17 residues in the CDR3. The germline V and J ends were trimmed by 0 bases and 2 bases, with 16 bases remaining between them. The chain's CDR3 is CASSQEPFRGRQETQYF. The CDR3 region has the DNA TGTGCCAGCAGCCAAGAACCCTTCCGGGGGAGACAAGAGACCCAGTACTTC.

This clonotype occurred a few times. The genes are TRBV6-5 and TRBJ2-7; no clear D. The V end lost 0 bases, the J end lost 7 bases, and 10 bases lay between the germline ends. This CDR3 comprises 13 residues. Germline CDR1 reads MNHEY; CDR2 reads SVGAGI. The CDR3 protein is CASSYSIDFEQYF. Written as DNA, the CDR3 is TGTGCCAGCAGTTACTCGATCGATTTTGAGCAGTACTTC.

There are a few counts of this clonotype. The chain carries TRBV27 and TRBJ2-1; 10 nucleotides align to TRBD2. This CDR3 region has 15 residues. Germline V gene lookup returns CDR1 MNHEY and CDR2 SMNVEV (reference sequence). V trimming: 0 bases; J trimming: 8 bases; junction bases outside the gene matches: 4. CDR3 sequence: CASSLSAGGLYEQFF. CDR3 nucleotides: TGTGCCAGCAGTTTATCAGCGGGGGGGCTTTATGAGCAGTTCTTC.

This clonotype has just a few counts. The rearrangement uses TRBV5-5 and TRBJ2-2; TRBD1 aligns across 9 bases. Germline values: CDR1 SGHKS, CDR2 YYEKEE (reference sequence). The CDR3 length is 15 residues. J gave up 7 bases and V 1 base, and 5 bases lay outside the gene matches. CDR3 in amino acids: CASSLSQGAIGELFF. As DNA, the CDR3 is TGTGCCAGCAGCTTGTCACAGGGGGCGATCGGGGAGCTGTTTTTT.

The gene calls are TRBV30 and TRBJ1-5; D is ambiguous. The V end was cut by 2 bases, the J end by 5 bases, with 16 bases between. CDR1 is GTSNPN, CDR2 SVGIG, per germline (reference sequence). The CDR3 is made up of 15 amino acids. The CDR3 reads CAWSFEAVPDQPQHF. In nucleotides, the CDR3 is TGTGCCTGGAGTTTCGAGGCCGTTCCGGATCAGCCCCAGCATTTT.

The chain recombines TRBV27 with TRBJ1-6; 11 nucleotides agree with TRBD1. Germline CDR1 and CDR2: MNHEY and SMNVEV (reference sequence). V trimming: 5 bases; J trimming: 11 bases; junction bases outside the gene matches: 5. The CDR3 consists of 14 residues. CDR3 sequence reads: CASSPGTGGTPLHF. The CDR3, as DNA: TGTGCCAGCAGTCCCGGGACAGGGGGTACACCCCTCCACTTT.

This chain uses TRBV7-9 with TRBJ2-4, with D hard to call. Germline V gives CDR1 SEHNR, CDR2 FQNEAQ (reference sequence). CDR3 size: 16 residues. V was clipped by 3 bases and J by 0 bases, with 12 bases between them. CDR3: CASSFTVSLAKNIQYF. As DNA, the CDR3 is TGTGCCAGCAGCTTCACGGTATCCCTAGCCAAAAACATTCAGTACTTC.

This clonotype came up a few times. The CDR3 coding sequence is TGTGCCAGCAGTTTATGGGACAGTGGGGCTTTCTTT. It codes for CASSLWDSGAFF. The chain carries TRBV12-3 or TRBV12-4 and TRBJ1-1; 7 nucleotides match TRBD1. The J segment lost 11 bases and the V segment lost 2 bases, leaving 5 bases of the junction unmatched. This CDR3 is 12 amino acids long.

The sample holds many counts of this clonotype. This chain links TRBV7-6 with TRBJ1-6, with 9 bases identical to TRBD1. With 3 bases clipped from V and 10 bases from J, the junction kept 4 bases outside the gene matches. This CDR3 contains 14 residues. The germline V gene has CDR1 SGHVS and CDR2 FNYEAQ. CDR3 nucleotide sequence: TGTGCCAGCAGCTTGGGACAGGGCCGGTCACCCCTCCACTTT. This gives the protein CASSLGQGRSPLHF. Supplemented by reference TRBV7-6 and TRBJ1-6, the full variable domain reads GAGVSQSPRYKVTKRGQDVALRCDPISGHVSLYWYRQALGQGPEFLTYFNYEAQQDKSGLPNDRFSAERPEGSISTLTIQRTEQRDSAMYRCASSLGQGRSPLHFGNGTRLTVT.

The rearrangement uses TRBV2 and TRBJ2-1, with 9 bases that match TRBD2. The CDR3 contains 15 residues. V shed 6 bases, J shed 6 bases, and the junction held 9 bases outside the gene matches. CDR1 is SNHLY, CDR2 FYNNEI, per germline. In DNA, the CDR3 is TGTGCCAGCAGCTTAGCGGGGGCCTGGAGCAATGAGCAGTTCTTC. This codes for CASSLAGAWSNEQFF.

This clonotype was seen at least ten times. The CDR3 DNA sequence: TGTGCCAGCAGTTTAGAGGGAGTGAACTATGGCTACACCTTC. Encoded protein: CASSLEGVNYGYTF. This chain links TRBV12-3 or TRBV12-4 with TRBJ1-2; D gene unclear. The CDR3 runs to 14 residues. V lost 1 base to trimming and J lost 2 bases, with 8 bases between them.

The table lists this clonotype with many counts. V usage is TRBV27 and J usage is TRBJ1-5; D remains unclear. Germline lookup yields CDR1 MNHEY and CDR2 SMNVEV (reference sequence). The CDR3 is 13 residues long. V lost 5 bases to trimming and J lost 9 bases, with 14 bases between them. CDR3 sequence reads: CASSPRSLAPQHF. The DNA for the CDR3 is TGTGCCAGCAGTCCTCGGAGTCTGGCGCCCCAGCATTTT.

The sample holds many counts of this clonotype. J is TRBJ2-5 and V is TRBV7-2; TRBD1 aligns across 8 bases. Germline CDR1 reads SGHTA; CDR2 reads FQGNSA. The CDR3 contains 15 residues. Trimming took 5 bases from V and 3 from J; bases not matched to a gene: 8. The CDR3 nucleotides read TGTGCCAGCAGCATCTTTCAGGACAGGGAAGAGACCCAGTACTTC. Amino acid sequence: CASSIFQDREETQYF.